This T cell receptor (beta chain) derives from a study of cytomegalovirus exposure and HLA in healthy donors. Notes on the study in general: TCR sequences were mostly rare, though some public TCRs occurred in many donors. A later analysis reportedly found that, within productive TCRs, an Asian-associated ancestry cluster had fewer N-insertions than the mean observed across the roughly 690 donors.

It was with 60 Vbeta and 13 Jbeta primers that the PCR ran. The assay was immunoSEQ multiplex PCR, and TCRdb's table has in-frame clones only and misses some. Its clone listing holds tens of thousands of clones. In the case of this clone: Its antigen is not identified.

Trimming cost V 6 bases and J 1 base, with 9 bases left between them. Per germline, CDR1 KGHSH and CDR2 LQKENI. This CDR3 region has 13 residues. At the time of sampling, donors were nominally healthy, though unrecorded immune exposures were likely. The sequence derives from a man aged 40-49 years in good health and CMV-seronegative. This chain uses TRBV18 with TRBJ1-1; D might be TRBD1 (6 bases). Input material: PBMCs. The CDR3 sequence: CASSQQGNTEAFF. In DNA, the CDR3 is TGTGCCAGCTCCCAACAGGGGAACACTGAAGCTTTCTTT.